This T cell receptor (beta chain) was recovered during a study of CD8+ T cells in alopecia areata. Study information: By percentage of affected scalp area, the severity of treated patients was scored.

Treatment denoted: oral pan-JAK inhibitor, 5-10 mg twice daily. V shed 0 bases and J shed 0 bases, with 6 bases lying between them. The germline gives CDR1 MNHEY, CDR2 SVGAGI. This CDR3 comprises 16 residues. The sequencing template was cDNA reverse transcribed from extracted RNA. Measured with immunoSEQ multiplex PCR; TCRdb has only the in-frame clones, and not every one. The data contain over 100,000 clones, about 50% of them singletons. This clone was recorded a few times. Its matching antigen is unknown. Other DNA sequences in this sample translate to the same CDR3. Findings of the study overall: Association of baseline CD8+ expansion with response is uncertain owing to one nonresponder.

This TCR was sampled from a human donor with alopecia areata. The chain employs TRBV6-5 and TRBJ2-6, with D unclear. Material: CD4+ T cells sorted from blood, obtained at week 4, from a patient treated with tofacitinib. The CDR3 bases are TGTGCCAGCAGTTACTCGGGCAGCTCTGGGGCCAACGTCCTGACTTTC. This sequence encodes CASSYSGSSGANVLTF.